The rows below give T cell receptor beta chains drawn from one sample of a study of T cell repertoires in cytomegalovirus infection. MiXCR, run by TCRdb on the reads, gives a single entry per CDR3 protein. The sample includes fewer than 1,000,000 distinct CDR3 sequences, approximately 30% seen only once; the top ten take around 15%. These receptors have no identified antigens. Source: cultured CD8+ T cells from PBMCs, taken from culture after CMV antigen stimulation. These TCRs come from a human donor in good health (CMV status not recorded). Some clones in this sample may be carry-over from other donors' samples. Each CDR3 is given with its conserved first and last residue. D genes are given only for firm matches. The size of a clone is reported for some rows only, either as once, few or many, or as a class for expanded clones.

>TRBV14|.|TRBD1|TRBJ2-5
CASSQDLGRGQETQYF
TGTGCCAGCAGCCAAGACCTGGGCAGGGGGCAAGAGACCCAGTACTTC
>TRBV7-9|many|TRBD1|TRBJ1-5
CASSLNAGGNQPQHF
TGTGCCAGCAGCTTAAATGCAGGGGGAAATCAGCCCCAGCATTTT
>TRBV12-3/TRBV12-4|few|.|TRBJ1-1
CASMVLGTEAFF
TGTGCCAGCATGGTCCTGGGCACTGAAGCTTTCTTT
>TRBV27|.|.|TRBJ1-4
CASSLLDREKLFF
TGTGCCAGCAGTTTATTGGACAGAGAAAAACTGTTTTTT
>TRBV6-5|.|.|TRBJ2-1
CASSYDQGPGNEQFF
TGTGCCAGCAGTTACGACCAGGGGCCGGGCAATGAGCAGTTCTTC
>TRBV10-3|.|.|TRBJ1-2
CAIMTGATPRNYGYTF
TGTGCCATTATGACGGGTGCGACCCCACGAAACTATGGCTACACCTTC
>TRBV14|.|.|TRBJ1-1
CASSQEPTGNTEAFF
TGTGCCAGCAGCCAAGAACCGACAGGGAACACTGAAGCTTTCTTT
>TRBV5-4|few|.|TRBJ1-2
CASGEDYGYTF
TGTGCCAGCGGGGAGGACTATGGCTACACCTTC
>TRBV28|.|.|TRBJ1-1
CASSLPPTGMNTEAFF
TGTGCCAGCAGTTTACCCCCAACAGGGATGAACACTGAAGCTTTCTTT
>TRBV4-1|.|.|TRBJ1-5
CASSQERVSNQPQHF
TGCGCCAGCAGCCAAGAAAGAGTTAGCAATCAGCCCCAGCATTTT
>TRBV20-1|.|TRBD1|TRBJ2-5
CSARVQGAGETQYF
TGCAGTGCTAGAGTACAGGGGGCGGGGGAGACCCAGTACTTC
>TRBV6-6|few|.|TRBJ1-1
CASSYSYEAFF
TGTGCCAGCAGTTACTCATATGAAGCTTTCTTT
>TRBV2|.|.|TRBJ1-1
CASRSTRKNTEAFF
TGTGCCAGCCGCTCAACACGGAAGAACACTGAAGCTTTCTTT
>TRBV7-2|many|.|TRBJ1-6
CASKESLSYNSPLHF
TGTGCCAGTAAGGAGTCTTTGAGCTATAATTCACCCCTCCACTTT
>TRBV5-8|few|.|TRBJ2-3
CASSLRGGARSTDTQYF
TGTGCCAGCAGCTTAAGGGGGGGGGCCAGGAGCACAGATACGCAGTATTTT
>TRBV12-3/TRBV12-4|.|.|TRBJ1-5
CASSFRLRDDVWTSNQPQHF
TGTGCCAGCAGTTTCCGCCTACGGGACGATGTATGGACGAGCAATCAGCCCCAGCATTTT
>TRBV27|few|.|TRBJ2-3
CASSLGASAGDTQYF
TGTGCCAGCAGTTTAGGGGCTAGCGCGGGAGATACGCAGTATTTT
>TRBV12-5|.|.|TRBJ2-7
CASGLDSGGRLYEQYF
TGTGCTAGTGGTTTGGACTCAGGGGGGCGGTTGTACGAGCAGTACTTC
>TRBV27|few|.|TRBJ2-2
CASSQGITGELFF
TGTGCCAGCAGTCAGGGGATTACGGGGGAGCTGTTTTTT
>TRBV6-5|many|.|TRBJ1-3
CASSYSTPSGNTIYF
TGTGCCAGCAGTTACTCGACACCCTCTGGAAACACCATATATTTT
>TRBV5-6|few|.|TRBJ1-4
CASSLAYDSYEKLFF
TGTGCCAGCAGCTTGGCATACGACTCGTATGAAAAACTGTTTTTT
>TRBV27|.|TRBD2|TRBJ2-3
CASSLGGRPSTDTQYF
TGTGCCAGCAGTTTGGGAGGGAGACCTAGCACAGATACGCAGTATTTT
>TRBV27|few|.|TRBJ2-5
CASSPWDTQETQYF
TGTGCCAGCAGTCCGTGGGACACGCAAGAGACCCAGTACTTC
>TRBV28|few|TRBD1|TRBJ2-7
CASTTGTGGSYEQYF
TGTGCCAGCACGACCGGGACAGGGGGCTCCTACGAGCAGTACTTC
>TRBV27|.|.|TRBJ2-1
CASSLGGGGFDEQFF
TGTGCCAGCAGTTTAGGGGGGGGGGGCTTTGATGAGCAGTTCTTC
>TRBV18|.|TRBD2|TRBJ2-3
CASLLAGTPTDTQYF
TGTGCCAGCTTACTAGCGGGGACCCCCACAGATACGCAGTATTTT
>TRBV20-1|.|TRBD1|TRBJ1-2
CSARQLTGGLDGYTF
TGCAGTGCCAGGCAGTTAACAGGGGGCTTAGATGGCTACACCTTC
>TRBV27|.|.|TRBJ1-4
CASRGGHSTSLPEKLFF
TGTGCCAGCAGAGGGGGGCACTCCACTTCTTTGCCTGAAAAACTGTTTTTT
>TRBV6-5|.|.|TRBJ2-7
CASTAGRSYEQYF
TGTGCCAGCACCGCAGGCAGGTCGTACGAGCAGTACTTC
>TRBV2|.|.|TRBJ1-6
CASSEAAGVNSPLHF
TGTGCCAGCAGTGAAGCCGCGGGGGTTAATTCACCCCTCCACTTT
>TRBV7-9|few|.|TRBJ2-3
CASSSPRATDTQYF
TGTGCCAGCAGTTCACCCAGGGCCACAGATACGCAGTATTTT
>TRBV4-1|few|TRBD1|TRBJ2-2
CASSRRHSWDRGLTGELFF
TGCGCCAGCAGCCGAAGGCATAGTTGGGACAGGGGCCTCACCGGGGAGCTGTTTTTT
>TRBV13|.|.|TRBJ2-1
CASSPDWRGNYNEQFF
TGTGCCAGCAGCCCGGACTGGAGGGGTAACTACAATGAGCAGTTCTTC
>TRBV7-8|many|.|TRBJ1-5
CASSPAGGSQPQHF
TGTGCCAGCAGCCCAGCTGGGGGGAGTCAGCCCCAGCATTTT
>TRBV10-3|few|TRBD2|TRBJ2-1
CAISEPGLAGGRGNEQFF
TGTGCCATCAGTGAGCCGGGACTAGCGGGGGGGCGAGGAAATGAGCAGTTCTTC
>TRBV6-2/TRBV6-3|.|.|TRBJ2-4
CASRFPDAKNIQHF
TGTGCCAGCAGATTTCCAGATGCCAAAAACATTCAGCACTTC
>TRBV25-1|few|.|TRBJ1-2
CASSPGSMSYGYTF
TGTGCCAGCAGCCCAGGGTCGATGAGCTATGGCTACACCTTC
>TRBV7-9|large|.|TRBJ1-1
CASSPKSSDKNTEAFF
TGTGCCAGCAGCCCCAAATCTTCGGACAAAAACACTGAAGCTTTCTTT
>TRBV6-6|few|.|TRBJ2-3
CASTGGLDPQYF
TGTGCCAGCACCGGGGGCCTAGACCCGCAGTATTTT
>TRBV27|few|.|TRBJ2-5
CASSFQGWGETQYF
TGTGCCAGCAGTTTCCAGGGCTGGGGAGAGACCCAGTACTTC
>TRBV12-3/TRBV12-4|.|.|TRBJ1-1
CASSSLRGNTEAFF
TGTGCCAGCAGTTCTCTCAGGGGGAACACTGAAGCTTTCTTT
>TRBV5-3|.|.|TRBJ2-7
CATHAERIGQIYEQYF
TGTGCCACCCACGCCGAAAGGATAGGACAGATCTACGAGCAGTACTTC
>TRBV7-9|.|.|TRBJ1-1
CASSLILGMNTEAFF
TGTGCCAGCAGCTTAATTTTGGGCATGAACACTGAAGCTTTCTTT
>TRBV12-3/TRBV12-4|many|.|TRBJ1-1
CASSFKAGITEAFF
TGTGCCAGCAGTTTTAAGGCAGGGATCACTGAAGCTTTCTTT
>TRBV20-1|few|TRBD2|TRBJ2-7
CSARVSGGNEQYF
TGCAGTGCTAGAGTTAGCGGGGGCAACGAGCAGTACTTC
>TRBV27|.|.|TRBJ1-6
CASSFSPWAASSYNSPLHF
TGTGCCAGCAGTTTCTCTCCCTGGGCGGCGAGCTCCTATAATTCACCCCTCCACTTT
>TRBV2|.|.|TRBJ2-1
CASGRDSEYNVQFF
TGTGCCAGCGGCAGAGACTCAGAATACAATGTGCAGTTCTTC
>TRBV7-8|few|.|TRBJ1-1
CASSSVYRESWLDTEAFF
TGTGCCAGCAGCTCCGTATACAGGGAGTCTTGGTTGGACACTGAAGCTTTCTTT
>TRBV28|.|.|TRBJ2-1
CASSQDLWEEHYNEQFF
TGTGCCAGCAGTCAGGACTTATGGGAGGAGCACTACAATGAGCAGTTCTTC
>TRBV4-2|.|.|TRBJ2-1
CASSQDLTGGPYNEQFF
TGTGCCAGCAGCCAAGATTTAACTGGGGGTCCCTACAATGAGCAGTTCTTC
>TRBV6-1|.|.|TRBJ1-2
CASSETRGIDYGYTF
TGTGCCAGCAGTGAAACCAGGGGAATCGACTATGGCTACACCTTC
>TRBV7-9|few|TRBD2|TRBJ2-3
CASSLVGTGLAGFATDTQYF
TGTGCCAGCAGCTTAGTTGGAACGGGACTAGCGGGGTTCGCCACAGATACGCAGTATTTT
>TRBV6-6|.|TRBD1|TRBJ2-5
CASSYSLRTGLQETQYF
TGTGCCAGCAGTTACTCTTTGAGGACAGGTCTCCAAGAGACCCAGTACTTC
>TRBV6-2/TRBV6-3|.|.|TRBJ1-1
CASSFHDPEETEAFF
TGTGCCAGCAGTTTCCACGACCCCGAGGAGACTGAAGCTTTCTTT
>TRBV20-1|few|TRBD2|TRBJ2-1
CSARDVLASYNEQFF
TGCAGTGCTAGAGATGTACTAGCGTCCTACAATGAGCAGTTCTTC
>TRBV4-1|few|.|TRBJ1-1
CASSQARVNTEAFF
TGCGCCAGCAGCCAAGCTCGGGTGAACACTGAAGCTTTCTTT
>TRBV7-2|many|TRBD1|TRBJ1-5
CASSSTGGVSQPQHF
TGTGCCAGCAGCTCAACAGGGGGAGTCAGTCAGCCCCAGCATTTT
>TRBV27|.|TRBD1|TRBJ1-6
CASSSSPGGGSSPLHF
TGTGCCAGCAGTTCATCTCCAGGGGGCGGAAGCTCACCCCTCCACTTT